The T cell receptor beta chain described here comes from a study of T cell responses to AZD1222 COVID-19 vaccine. V dropped 3 bases and J dropped 5; count of bases not matched to a gene: 5. The CDR3 totals 15 residues. Germline V lookup: CDR1 MRHNA, CDR2 SNTAGT. Sequencing was performed with immunoSEQ multiplex PCR; in TCRdb, only in-frame clones are kept and a portion is missing. The sample carries about 140,000 clones, nearly 95% recorded once. A note on this clone: Its antigen is undetermined.

General study points: Baseline serostatus was positive in only a handful of AZD1222 recipients. Donor demographics were predominantly white British with a female majority; clonal diversity may be underestimated. Researchers report vaccine-associated CD4 TCRs spanning spike, with dominance at 160-218 and 743-854. Repertoires were collected only later (after the peak T cell response had occurred).

This specimen consisted of peripheral blood, obtained 28 days after the second AZD1222 dose. V is TRBV6-4 and J is TRBJ2-1, with 9 bases matching TRBD2. The clonotype originates from an adult who received the AZD1222 COVID-19 vaccine. CDR3 sequence (DNA): TGTGCCAGCAGTGAAGGCGGGAGGGGGGACAATGAGCAGTTCTTC. The encoded protein is CASSEGGRGDNEQFF.